This T cell receptor (beta chain) was found in a study of blood T cells in healthy people across ages. Germline CDR1 reads SGDLS; CDR2 reads YYNGEE. This CDR3 region has 16 residues. With V trimmed by 3 bases and J by 6 bases, 11 bases remained unmatched. Using a J-beta primer mix together with a sample-barcoded 5' primer, a second PCR was run for about 6 to 11 cycles. TCRdb reprocessed the 5' RACE reads with MiXCR, giving one entry per CDR3 protein. The data hold 800,000 to 950,000 distinct CDR3 sequences, with about 36% observed a single time. What was sequenced was blood. The gene calls are TRBV9 and TRBJ2-1; 8 bases map to TRBD2. This receptor was taken from a man aged 18-30 years in good health. CDR3 DNA sequence: TGTGCCAGCAGCGCGATTAGCGGGGAGTCTGCCAATGAGCAGTTCTTC. It yields the protein CASSAISGESANEQFF.